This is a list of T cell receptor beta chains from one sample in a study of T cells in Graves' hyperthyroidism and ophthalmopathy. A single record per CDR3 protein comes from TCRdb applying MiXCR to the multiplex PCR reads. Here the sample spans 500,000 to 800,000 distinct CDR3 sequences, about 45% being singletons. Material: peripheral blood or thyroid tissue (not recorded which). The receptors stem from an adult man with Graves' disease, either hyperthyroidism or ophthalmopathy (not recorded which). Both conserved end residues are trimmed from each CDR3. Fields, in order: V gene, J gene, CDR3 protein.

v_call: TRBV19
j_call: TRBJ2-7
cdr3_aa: ASSIVQGSDEQY

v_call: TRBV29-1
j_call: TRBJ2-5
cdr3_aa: SVAASGRGVETQY

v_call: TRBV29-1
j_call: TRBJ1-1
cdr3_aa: SVYEDSRFIEAF

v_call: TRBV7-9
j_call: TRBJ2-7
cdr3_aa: ASSLLGAGLSEQY

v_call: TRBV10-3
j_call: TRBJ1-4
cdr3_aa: ASSESPGRAEEKLF

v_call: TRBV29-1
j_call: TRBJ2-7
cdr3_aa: SVDPTGDEQY

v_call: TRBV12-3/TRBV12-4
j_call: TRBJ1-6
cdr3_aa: ASSLMRGSPLH

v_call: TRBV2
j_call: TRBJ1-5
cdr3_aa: ASSEARGGVGNQPQH

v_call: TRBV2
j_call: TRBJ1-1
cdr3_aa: ASSPLAGLTEAF

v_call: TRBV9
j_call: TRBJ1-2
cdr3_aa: ASSVDHVWRQGANGYT

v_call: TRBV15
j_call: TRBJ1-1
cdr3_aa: ATSRDRGLNTEAF

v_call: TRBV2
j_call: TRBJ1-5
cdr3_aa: ASSEEGGYQPQH

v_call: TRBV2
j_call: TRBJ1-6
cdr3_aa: ASSEAWGRDSPLH

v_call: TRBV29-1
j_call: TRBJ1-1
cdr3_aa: REDRVQDTEAF

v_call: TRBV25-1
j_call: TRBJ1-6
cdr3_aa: ASRGQSSYNSPLH

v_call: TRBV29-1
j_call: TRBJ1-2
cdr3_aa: SVRQGGGGYT

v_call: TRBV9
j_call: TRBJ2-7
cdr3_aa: ASSVSPSNYEQY

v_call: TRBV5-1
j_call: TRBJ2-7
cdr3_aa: ASSSGASGLYEQY

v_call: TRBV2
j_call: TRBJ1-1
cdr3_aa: ASSWDRKAF

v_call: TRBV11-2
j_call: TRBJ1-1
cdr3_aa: ASSFDSLNTEAF

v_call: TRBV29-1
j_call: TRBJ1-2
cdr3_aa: SAGPWSYGYT

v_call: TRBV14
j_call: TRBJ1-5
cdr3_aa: ASSPYTGEETQH

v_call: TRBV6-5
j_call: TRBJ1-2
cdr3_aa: ASSYSTTGALDGYT

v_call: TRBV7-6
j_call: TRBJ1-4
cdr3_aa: ASSSEDRAEGGLF

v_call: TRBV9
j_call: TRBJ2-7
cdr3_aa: ASSPFPGQGAYEQY

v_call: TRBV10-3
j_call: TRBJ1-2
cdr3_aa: AISVQGNYGYT

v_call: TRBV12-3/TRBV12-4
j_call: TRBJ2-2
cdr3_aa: ASTLPGRAGTGELF

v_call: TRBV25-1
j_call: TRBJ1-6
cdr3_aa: ARIGQYNSPLH

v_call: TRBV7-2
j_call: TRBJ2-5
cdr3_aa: ASSTAVEETQY

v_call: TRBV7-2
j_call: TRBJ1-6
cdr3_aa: ASSLRQYNSPLH

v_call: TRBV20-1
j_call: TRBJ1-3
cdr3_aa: SARGGGNGNTIY

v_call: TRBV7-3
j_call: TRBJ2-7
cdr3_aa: ASSPGQQRRSYEQY

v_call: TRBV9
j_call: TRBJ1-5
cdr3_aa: ASSVAGNSNQPQH

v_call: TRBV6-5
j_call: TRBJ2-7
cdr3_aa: ASSTDRGSYEQY

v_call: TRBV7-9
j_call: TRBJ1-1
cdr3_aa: ASSLPGTEAF

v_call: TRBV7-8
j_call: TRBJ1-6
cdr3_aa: ASSLAPGEPYSPLH

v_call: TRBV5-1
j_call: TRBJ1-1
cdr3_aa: ASSLNRGMNTEAF

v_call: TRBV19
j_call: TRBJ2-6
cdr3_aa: ASSTYRASGANVLT